The clone carrying this T cell receptor (beta chain) was counted between two and nine times. V gave up 3 bases and J gave up 3 bases, with 6 bases separating them. The CDR3 is 13 residues long. Germline V gene data show CDR1 as KGHSH and CDR2 as LQKENI. Investigators prepared the TCR beta libraries by applying iRepertoire HTBI primers and Arm-PCR of CDR3 regions. TCRdb reprocessed the multiplex PCR reads via MiXCR and lists one record per CDR3 protein. This sample has hundreds of thousands of distinct CDR3 sequences, with around 17% found just once. This record belongs to a study of regulatory T cells in long-lasting Graves disease. Time point denoted: newly diagnosed GD, antithyroid drugs for less than 3 months. The authors made the TCR library using RNA they extracted from PBMCs. These data also featured in a second study, about T cells in Graves' hyperthyroidism and ophthalmopathy.

This sequence was found in a woman aged 30 to 39 with Graves disease. The sample consisted of peripheral blood mononuclear cells (PBMCs), taken at new diagnosis, from a patient treated with antithyroid drugs. V and J are TRBV18 and TRBJ1-3; D gene unclear. The CDR3 is CASSPPNGNTIYF. CDR3 sequence (DNA): TGTGCCAGCTCACCTCCGAATGGAAACACCATATATTTT.